One sample yielded the 31 T cell receptor beta chains listed below, sequenced in a study of molecular identifiers for immune sequencing clone quantification. Via MiXCR, TCRdb re-called the PCR reads, giving one row per CDR3 protein. The table lists 50,000 to 75,000 distinct CDR3 sequences, roughly a fifth of them singletons. Material for sequencing was naive CD8+ T cells from blood, with Jurkat cell RNA spiked in. The subset was: FACS-sorted CD8+CD4-CCR7+CD45RA+ naive T cells. These receptors were taken from a human donor in good health. Some libraries in this study had Jurkat cell RNA spiked in.

In regard to this clonotype: This may arise from a read error, as a much more abundant clone is one base away. Here the CDR3 reads CANSVGQGNEAFF. The CDR3 DNA reads TGTGCCAACAGCGTGGGACAGGGCAATGAAGCTTTCTTT. V gene TRBV7-2 combines with J gene TRBJ1-1; 9 bases fit TRBD1. Germline-derived CDR1 and CDR2 are SGHTA and FQGNSA. CDR3 size: 13 residues.

This clonotype was seen ten or more times. The J gene is TRBJ2-3, the V gene TRBV7-8; no reliable D call. Germline CDR1 and CDR2: SGHVS and FQNEAQ. The ends were cut back, 5 bases at V and 6 bases at J, with 21 bases in the middle. The length of the CDR3 is 16 residues. The CDR3 DNA is TGTGCCAGCAGCGCCCCTGGACCGCCTCAAGTTGATACGCAGTATTTT. Protein: CASSAPGPPQVDTQYF.

The chain is built from TRBV20-1 and TRBJ2-7; TRBD1 matches at 9 bases. Germline values: CDR1 DFQATT, CDR2 SNEGSKA (reference sequence). The CDR3 consists of 13 residues. The V and J ends lost 6 bases and 0 bases, in that order; junction bases with no gene match: 3. The DNA for the CDR3 is TGCAGTGCGTGGACAGGGGACTCCTACGAGCAGTACTTC. It encodes CSAWTGDSYEQYF.

This clonotype was detected ten times or more. The chain couples TRBV30 to TRBJ2-2; D is perhaps TRBD2 (6 bases). The germline V gene has CDR1 GTSNPN and CDR2 SVGIG (reference sequence). This CDR3 comprises 14 residues. V lost 4 bases and J 5 bases, leaving 14 bases between the germline ends. The CDR3 nucleotides read TGTGCCTGGAATACGGGGGTAAATACCGGGGAGCTGTTTTTT. This gives the protein CAWNTGVNTGELFF.

This clonotype appeared many times. The V and J genes are TRBV28 and TRBJ2-5, with 7 bases that match TRBD1. The CDR3 spans 15 residues. Trimming cost V 2 bases and J 5 bases; bases outside gene matches: 8. Germline assignment: CDR1 MDHEN and CDR2 SYDVKM. CDR3 region: CASSLDRVYGETQYF. The DNA for the CDR3 is TGTGCCAGCAGTTTAGACAGGGTGTACGGTGAGACCCAGTACTTC.

This clonotype was seen repeatedly, ten times or more. J is TRBJ2-1 and V is TRBV30; 7 nucleotides agree with TRBD2. V trimming: 7 bases; J trimming: 8 bases; junction bases outside the gene matches: 14. Germline loops: CDR1 GTSNPN, CDR2 SVGIG (reference sequence). The CDR3 consists of 14 residues. The CDR3 DNA reads as TGTGCCTTGAGGATGTCGGGAGGCTTGGATGAGCAGTTCTTC. Translated: CALRMSGGLDEQFF.

Turning to this clonotype: This could be a read error, since a much larger clone is one nucleotide away. This chain uses TRBV11-3 with TRBJ2-2, with a possible D match to TRBD2 (5 bases). CDR3 length: 17 residues. Germline V gene lookup returns CDR1 SGHNT and CDR2 YENEEA. V lost 5 bases, J lost 2 bases, and 18 bases lay in between. The CDR3 bases are TGTGCCAGCAGCCAGCCCCGGGCTAGCTCAAACACCGGGGAGCTGTTTTTT. Its translation: CASSQPRASSNTGELFF.

In its sample, this clonotype was seen many times. The chain is built from TRBV7-9 and TRBJ2-5; weak D call: TRBD1 (5 bases). CDR3 size: 17 residues. The germline V gene encodes CDR1 SEHNR and CDR2 FQNEAQ (reference sequence). V was shortened by 5 bases and J by 2 bases, with 21 bases between the two germline ends. CDR3: CASSTLSYDSLQETQYF. As DNA, the CDR3 is TGTGCCAGCAGCACGCTTAGTTACGACAGCCTTCAAGAGACCCAGTACTTC.

The V call is TRBV7-9, the J call TRBJ1-1; D is undetermined. Per germline, CDR1 SEHNR and CDR2 FQNEAQ (reference sequence). V was cut by 6 bases and J by 6 bases, with 8 bases left in between. This CDR3 region has 11 residues. DNA of the CDR3: TGTGCCAGCAGTATTAATGCTGAAGCTTTCTTT. Amino acids: CASSINAEAFF.

This rearrangement joins TRBV27 to TRBJ2-1; TRBD2 matches 12 bases. Unmatched junction bases numbered 4, after V lost 6 bases and J lost 4 bases. Per the germline V gene, CDR1 is MNHEY and CDR2 is SMNVEV (reference sequence). This CDR3 contains 15 residues. The CDR3 DNA reads TGTGCCAGCAGAGTGGGACTAGCGGGTTACAATGAGCAGTTCTTC. Its protein product is CASRVGLAGYNEQFF.

Many counts were recorded for this clonotype. The CDR3, as DNA: TGCAGTGCTAACCCGAAGACTAGCGGGAGGGCTTACGAGCAGTACTTC. Its translation is CSANPKTSGRAYEQYF. V is TRBV20-1 and J is TRBJ2-7, with 14 bases lining up with TRBD2. Germline CDR1 reads DFQATT; CDR2 reads SNEGSKA (reference sequence). The CDR3 sequence is 16 residues long. Trimming cost V 4 bases and J 4 bases; bases outside gene matches: 9.

The chain has TRBV7-2 and TRBJ2-2; TRBD2 agrees at 9 bases. Trimming removed 5 bases from V and 4 bases from J; junction bases left unmatched: 17. This CDR3 is built from 19 residues. The germline CDR1 and CDR2 sequences are SGHTA and FQGNSA. The CDR3 DNA is TGTGCCAGCAGCCCTCACGACAACTTAGCGGGAGTGGTCACCGGGGAGCTGTTTTTT. Residues: CASSPHDNLAGVVTGELFF.

With respect to this clonotype: An end of the junction differs from the germline gene, which may be a read error. The chain couples TRBV20-1 to TRBJ1-1; 9 nucleotides agree with TRBD1. CDR3 length: 14 amino acids. Germline V gene sequence: CDR1 DFQATT, CDR2 SNEGSKA (reference sequence). This CDR3 reads CSASGDRENSEAFF. For the CDR3, the DNA is TGCAGTGCTAGTGGGGACAGGGAAAACTCTGAAGCTTTCTTC.

This clonotype has a count of ten or more. V usage is TRBV28 and J usage is TRBJ2-7; weak D call: TRBD1 (6 bases). Per the germline V gene, CDR1 is MDHEN and CDR2 is SYDVKM. V lost 4 bases and J lost 5, with 18 bases in between. The CDR3 is made up of 15 amino acids. DNA of the CDR3: TGTGCCAGCAGTTCCCTCAGGGGTTCCTCTCACGAGCAGTACTTC. Its translation is CASSSLRGSSHEQYF.

This clonotype came up a few times. The chain links TRBV2 to TRBJ1-6; possibly TRBD1 for D (5 bases). V lost 3 bases to trimming and J lost 3 bases, with 12 bases between them. This CDR3 has 16 amino acids. Germline V gene sequence: CDR1 SNHLY, CDR2 FYNNEI. DNA for the CDR3: TGTGCCAGCAGTGAGTTCCAACAGGTCTATAATTCACCCCTCCACTTT. Encoded protein: CASSEFQQVYNSPLHF. Based on the CDR3 plus reference TRBV2 and TRBJ1-6, the full variable domain is EPEVTQTPSHQVTQMGQEVILRCVPISNHLYFYWYRQILGQKVEFLVSFYNNEISEKSEIFDDQFSVERPDGSNFTLKIRSTKLEDSAMYFCASSEFQQVYNSPLHFGNGTRLTVT.

This clonotype came up many times. This sequence joins TRBV19 and TRBJ1-2; 7 nucleotides match TRBD1. V gave up 5 bases and J gave up 4 bases; unmatched junction bases: 10. CDR1 is LNHDA and CDR2 is SQIVND in the germline V gene (reference sequence). The CDR3 length is 15 residues. The CDR3 loop reads CASSHGQAPFYGYTF. The CDR3, as DNA: TGTGCCAGTAGTCACGGACAGGCTCCCTTCTATGGCTACACCTTC.

This clonotype was counted ten times or more. The CDR3 DNA follows: TGCGCCAGCAGTCCGAGGACTCCAACTTTCCCCACCACTCCCCACTACAATGAGCAGTTCTTC. Translated, it gives CASSPRTPTFPTTPHYNEQFF. The chain has TRBV23-1 and TRBJ2-1, with a possible D match to TRBD2 (5 bases). TRBV23-1 is known as an ORF, though its function is uncertain. Trimming left V 4 bases short and J 3 bases short, with 31 bases between. The length of the CDR3 is 21 residues.

This clonotype was counted at least ten times. The V and J genes are TRBV7-9 and TRBJ2-7; perhaps TRBD2 as D (5 bases). Per germline, CDR1 SEHNR and CDR2 FQNEAQ (reference sequence). The V gene lost 4 bases and the J gene lost 3 bases, with 10 bases spanning the gap. CDR3 length: 13 amino acids. The CDR3 DNA reads as TGTGCCAGCAGCTACTCCGGGAACTACGAGCAGTACTTC. Protein product: CASSYSGNYEQYF.

This clonotype was seen repeatedly, ten times or more. This chain uses TRBV28 with TRBJ2-5; D gene unclear. The CDR3 spans 13 residues. The V end was cut by 3 bases, the J end by 1 base, with 6 bases between. In germline, CDR1 is MDHEN, CDR2 SYDVKM. The CDR3 region is CASSFKGQETQYF. The CDR3 nucleotides are TGTGCCAGCAGTTTTAAGGGCCAAGAGACCCAGTACTTC. The full variable domain, rest sourced from reference TRBV28 and TRBJ2-5, is DVKVTQSSRYLVKRTGEKVFLECVQDMDHENMFWYRQDPGLGLRLIYFSYDVKMKEKGDIPEGYSVSREKKERFSLILESASTNQTSMYLCASSFKGQETQYFGPGTRLLVL.

By its share, this clonotype is medium-sized. The chain employs TRBV29-1 and TRBJ2-3; possible D gene TRBD1, 5 bases. Trimming stripped 2 bases from V and 5 bases from J, with 14 bases between. Germline CDR1 and CDR2: SQVTM and ANQGSEA. This CDR3 has 14 amino acids. The CDR3 nucleotides are TGCAGCGTTGAACCCGACAGTTACCTAGATACGCAGTATTTT. The encoded protein is CSVEPDSYLDTQYF.

The gene calls are TRBV27 and TRBJ2-6; 8 nucleotides line up with TRBD1. Germline lookup yields CDR1 MNHEY and CDR2 SMNVEV (reference sequence). V lost 7 bases to trimming and J lost 2 bases; unmatched junction nucleotides: 4. The CDR3 runs to 15 residues. The DNA of the CDR3 is TGTGCCAGCACCACAGGGGGGCCTGGGGCCAACGTCCTGACTTTC. Translated: CASTTGGPGANVLTF. Using reference TRBV27 and TRBJ2-6 for the parts outside the CDR3, the full variable domain is EAQVTQNPRYLITVTGKKLTVTCSQNMNHEYMSWYRQDPGLGLRQIYYSMNVEVTDKGDVPEGYKVSRKEKRNFPLILESPSPNQTSLYFCASTTGGPGANVLTFGAGSRLTVL.

This clonotype was detected ten times or more. The chain uses TRBV28 and TRBJ2-4; D possibly corresponds to TRBD2 (6 bases). The CDR3 consists of 18 residues. Germline CDR1 MDHEN, CDR2 SYDVKM. With 3 bases removed from V and 0 bases from J, the gap between germline ends came to 18 bases. The CDR3 nucleotides are TGTGCCAGCAGTTTCGATAGCGGTGTCCTGCTAGCCAAAAACATTCAGTACTTC. It yields the protein CASSFDSGVLLAKNIQYF. The complete variable domain, with remaining parts taken from reference TRBV28 and TRBJ2-4, reads DVKVTQSSRYLVKRTGEKVFLECVQDMDHENMFWYRQDPGLGLRLIYFSYDVKMKEKGDIPEGYSVSREKKERFSLILESASTNQTSMYLCASSFDSGVLLAKNIQYFGAGTRLSVL.

This clonotype has a count of ten or more. V usage is TRBV5-1 and J usage is TRBJ2-3; D is uncertain. Germline CDR1 reads SGHRS; CDR2 reads YFSETQ. The CDR3 extends over 12 amino acids. Trimming shortened V by 3 bases and J by 2 bases, and 4 bases separated the two germline ends. CDR3 amino acids: CASSWNTDTQYF. As DNA, the CDR3 is TGCGCCAGCAGCTGGAACACAGATACGCAGTATTTT.

This clonotype came up many times. The genes are TRBV10-2 and TRBJ2-3, with TRBD2 matching over 7 bases. Germline assignment: CDR1 WSHSY and CDR2 SAAADI. This CDR3 contains 15 residues. With 10 bases clipped from V and 8 bases from J, the junction kept 18 bases outside the gene matches. The DNA for the CDR3 is TGCGCCACCCGGAAGTGGGCTAGCGGTATGTCTACGCAGTATTTT. This codes for CATRKWASGMSTQYF.

This clonotype was seen many times. The V gene is TRBV27, the J gene TRBJ2-7; a weak D match, TRBD1 (5 bases). Trimming stripped 2 bases from V and 7 bases from J, with 18 bases between. The CDR3 loop spans 15 amino acids. CDR1 is MNHEY and CDR2 is SMNVEV in the germline V gene (reference sequence). The CDR3 loop is CASSLGATGVREQYF. CDR3 sequence (DNA): TGTGCCAGCAGTTTAGGGGCGACGGGCGTGAGAGAGCAGTACTTC.

This clonotype appeared many times. The V call is TRBV7-9, the J call TRBJ2-1; D uncertain. Germline V gives CDR1 SEHNR, CDR2 FQNEAQ (reference sequence). The CDR3 has 13 amino acids. The V end was cut by 4 bases, the J end by 7 bases, with 11 bases between. The CDR3: CASSSTERNEQFF. For the CDR3, the DNA is TGTGCCAGCAGCTCCACTGAAAGGAATGAGCAGTTCTTC.

The chain recombines TRBV5-5 with TRBJ2-3; D may be TRBD2 (6 bases). V was clipped by 1 base and J by 4 bases, with 10 bases between them. There are 14 residues in the CDR3. Germline CDR1 reads SGHKS; CDR2 reads YYEKEE (reference sequence). This chain's CDR3 is CASSLTGVPDTQYF. The CDR3 DNA reads as TGTGCCAGCAGCTTGACGGGGGTCCCAGATACGCAGTATTTT.

This clonotype was detected many times. This chain links TRBV9 with TRBJ2-3; the D call may be TRBD1 or TRBD2 (5 bases each). This CDR3 spans 18 amino acids. Germline V lookup: CDR1 SGDLS, CDR2 YYNGEE. V lost 3 bases and J lost 4, with 24 bases in between. The CDR3: CASSAHRLGPMTSDTQYF. CDR3 DNA sequence: TGTGCCAGCAGCGCCCATCGACTGGGACCTATGACCTCAGATACGCAGTATTTT. The whole variable domain, remainder taken from reference TRBV9 and TRBJ2-3, is DSGVTQTPKHLITATGQRVTLRCSPRSGDLSVYWYQQSLDQGLQFLIQYYNGEERAKGNILERFSAQQFPDLHSELNLSSLELGDSALYFCASSAHRLGPMTSDTQYFGPGTRLTVL.

This clonotype was picked up many times. This rearrangement joins TRBV3-1 to TRBJ2-7; 8 bases are a match to TRBD2. Trimming removed 2 bases from V and 3 bases from J; junction bases left unmatched: 3. Germline V gene sequence: CDR1 LGHDT, CDR2 YNNKEL (reference sequence). CDR3 length: 14 amino acids. CDR3 coding DNA: TGTGCCAGCAGCCAACGACTAGCGTACTACGAGCAGTACTTC. Translated: CASSQRLAYYEQYF.

The J gene is TRBJ1-2, the V gene TRBV29-1; unclear D gene. V lost 1 base to trimming and J lost 5 bases, with 8 bases between them. CDR1 and CDR2 from the germline V gene are SQVTM and ANQGSEA. This CDR3 has 12 residues. The CDR3 is CSVEGSDYGYTF. CDR3 in DNA: TGCAGCGTTGAAGGGTCGGATTATGGCTACACCTTC.

The genes are TRBV7-6 and TRBJ2-5; 7 bases fit TRBD1. Germline CDR1 and CDR2: SGHVS and FNYEAQ. The CDR3 loop spans 16 amino acids. The V gene end was trimmed by 5 bases and the J gene end by 3 bases; junction bases not matched to a gene: 12. For the CDR3, the DNA is TGTGCCAGCAGCCACGACCGGGACAGTCCTAAAGAGACCCAGTACTTC. Its protein product is CASSHDRDSPKETQYF. The whole variable domain, filled in from reference TRBV7-6 and TRBJ2-5, reads GAGVSQSPRYKVTKRGQDVALRCDPISGHVSLYWYRQALGQGPEFLTYFNYEAQQDKSGLPNDRFSAERPEGSISTLTIQRTEQRDSAMYRCASSHDRDSPKETQYFGPGTRLLVL.